One sample yielded the 9 T cell receptor beta chains listed below, sequenced in a study of blood T cell repertoires in COVID-19. Profiled with immunoSEQ multiplex PCR; TCRdb holds only in-frame clones, not every one. Of about 120,000 clones listed, roughly four fifths are singletons. Sequenced material: peripheral blood. The receptors were gathered from a human donor in a cohort sampled during active COVID-19.

This chain joins TRBV6-5 and TRBJ1-2, with 8 bases matching TRBD1. The germline V gene encodes CDR1 MNHEY and CDR2 SVGAGI. This CDR3 has 14 amino acids. The V segment lost 5 bases and the J segment 2 bases; nucleotides outside the gene matches: 4. The CDR3: CASSPRGRNYGYTF. The DNA of the CDR3 is TGTGCCAGCAGTCCCAGGGGGCGGAACTATGGCTACACCTTC.

This clone was seen just once. The chain has TRBV6-2 or TRBV6-3 and TRBJ2-1; 15 positions match TRBD2. Germline V lookup: CDR1 MNHEY, CDR2 SVGEGT. V lost 2 bases, J lost 6 bases, and 11 bases stayed unmatched. This CDR3 is 19 amino acids long. The CDR3 bases are TGTGCCAGCAGTTACCCCCGGGGACTAGCGGGGGGATTTAGCAATGAGCAGTTCTTC. Amino acids: CASSYPRGLAGGFSNEQFF.

The chain uses TRBV6-5 and TRBJ1-3; perhaps TRBD1 as D (6 bases). Trimming took 7 bases from V and 2 from J, leaving 15 bases between them. Looked up from germline, CDR1 is MNHEY and CDR2 is SVGAGI. The CDR3 has 15 amino acids. The CDR3 protein is CASTQPGAAGNTIYF. As DNA, the CDR3 is TGTGCCAGCACCCAACCAGGGGCTGCTGGAAACACCATATATTTT.

This chain connects TRBV2 to TRBJ1-6, with 7 bases lining up with TRBD1. The germline gives CDR1 SNHLY, CDR2 FYNNEI. The CDR3 loop spans 13 amino acids. V gave up 3 bases and J gave up 9 bases; unmatched junction bases: 2. The CDR3 nucleotides read TGTGCCAGCAGTGAGACAGGGAGTTCACCCCTCCACTTT. Translated, it gives CASSETGSSPLHF. Drawing the rest from reference TRBV2 and TRBJ1-6, the complete variable domain is EPEVTQTPSHQVTQMGQEVILRCVPISNHLYFYWYRQILGQKVEFLVSFYNNEISEKSEIFDDQFSVERPDGSNFTLKIRSTKLEDSAMYFCASSETGSSPLHFGNGTRLTVT.

This chain links TRBV19 with TRBJ1-5; D is unclear. Trimming removed 3 bases from V and 6 bases from J, with 15 bases in between. Looked up from germline, CDR1 is LNHDA and CDR2 is SQIVND (reference sequence). There are 15 residues in the CDR3. CDR3 region: CASSISWGAGQPQHF. The CDR3 bases are TGTGCCAGTAGTATCAGTTGGGGAGCAGGTCAGCCCCAGCATTTT.

This sequence joins TRBV5-4 and TRBJ2-1, with 8 bases fitting TRBD2. From germline, CDR1 is SGHNT and CDR2 YYREEE (reference sequence). The CDR3 is 16 residues long. V shed 4 bases, J shed 2 bases, and the junction held 8 bases outside the gene matches. The CDR3 region is CASSPTATSAYNEQFF. The DNA for the CDR3 is TGTGCCAGCAGCCCCACCGCGACTAGCGCCTACAATGAGCAGTTCTTC.

This clone was counted once. The chain carries TRBV18 and TRBJ1-1; D not certain. The CDR3 contains 11 residues. Per the germline V gene, CDR1 is KGHSH and CDR2 is LQKENI. Trimming left V 3 bases short and J 10 bases short, with 9 bases between. CDR3: CASSPEEGAFF. CDR3 DNA sequence: TGTGCCAGCTCACCGGAGGAAGGAGCTTTCTTT.

This CDR3 reads CASSRDNSYEQYF. CDR3 DNA sequence: TGTGCCAGCAGCCGGGACAACTCCTACGAGCAGTACTTC. The rearrangement joins TRBV7-2 to TRBJ2-7; D may be TRBD1 (6 bases). Germline V gene data show CDR1 as SGHTA and CDR2 as FQGNSA. Trimming cost V 5 bases and J 0 bases, with 8 bases left between them. The CDR3 contains 13 residues.

The rearrangement links TRBV14 to TRBJ1-4, with TRBD1 as a possible D gene (6 bases). In germline, CDR1 is SGHDN, CDR2 FVKESK. The CDR3 length is 16 residues. V gave up 1 base and J gave up 8 bases, with 17 bases separating them. CDR3 DNA: TGTGCCAGCAGCCAAGTGGGGGCAGGGGTGCAAGAAAAACTGTTTTTT. Translation gives CASSQVGAGVQEKLFF.